The clone carrying this T cell receptor beta chain appeared many times. Its antigen is currently unknown. With 0 bases removed from V and 5 bases from J, the gap between germline ends came to 5 bases. Per germline, CDR1 SGHRS and CDR2 YFSETQ. This CDR3 has 12 residues. The data derive from a study of Graves' ophthalmopathy and Graves' hyperthyroidism. Study context: Upon initial diagnosis and before any treatment, peripheral blood was collected.

Study findings and constraints: Ophthalmopathy progression prediction by the model yielded a sensitivity of about 71% and a specificity of nearly 75%.

Using RNA transcripts, the TCR beta CDR3 regions were amplified. HTBI primers were employed in first-round RT-PCR, then a second-round multiplex PCR followed. TCRdb ran MiXCR on the multiplex PCR reads and lists one entry per CDR3 protein. The data contain roughly 350,000 distinct CDR3 sequences, roughly 15% of them seen just once; the ten biggest clones take up 2.4%. The source is an adult woman with stable Graves' hyperthyroidism. J is TRBJ1-1 and V is TRBV5-1; D is undetermined. The sequenced sample was peripheral blood. The CDR3 reads CASSLDGTEAFF. The CDR3 nucleotides read TGCGCCAGCAGCTTGGACGGGACTGAAGCTTTCTTT. The variable domain in full, completed from reference TRBV5-1 and TRBJ1-1, reads KAGVTQTPRYLIKTRGQQVTLSCSPISGHRSVSWYQQTPGQGLQFLFEYFSETQRNKGNFPGRFSGRQFSNSRSEMNVSTLELGDSALYLCASSLDGTEAFFGQGTRLTVV.